A single T cell receptor (beta chain) is shown here with its context. PCR amplification relied on 60 Vbeta primers (plus 13 Jbeta primers). TCRdb's table, derived via immunoSEQ multiplex PCR, lists solely in-frame clones and lacks some. The sample has more than 150,000 clones, more than 85% seen once. The data were obtained in a study of cytomegalovirus exposure and HLA in healthy donors. About the research overall: Researchers found that 81% of some 400 genotyped donors fell within the Caucasian-associated ancestry cluster.

Germline V lookup: CDR1 SEHNR, CDR2 FQNEAQ (reference sequence). The CDR3 sequence is 15 residues long. Trimming took 6 bases from V and 2 from J, leaving 14 bases between them. The rearrangement joins TRBV7-9 to TRBJ2-1, with TRBD2 as a possible D gene (6 bases). This receptor was obtained from a girl in the first two years of life in good health and CMV-seronegative. The sequenced sample consisted of PBMCs. The CDR3 bases are TGTGCCAGCAGTCATAGGGGACTCGCCTACAATGAGCAGTTCTTC. This translates into CASSHRGLAYNEQFF.